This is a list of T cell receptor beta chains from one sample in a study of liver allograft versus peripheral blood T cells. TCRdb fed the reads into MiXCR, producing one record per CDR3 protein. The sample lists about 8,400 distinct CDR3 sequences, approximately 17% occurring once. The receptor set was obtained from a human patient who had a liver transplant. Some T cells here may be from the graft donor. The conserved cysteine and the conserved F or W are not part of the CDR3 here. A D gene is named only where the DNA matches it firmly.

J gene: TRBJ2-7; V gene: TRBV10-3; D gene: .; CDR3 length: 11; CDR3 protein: AIASAQGGEQY
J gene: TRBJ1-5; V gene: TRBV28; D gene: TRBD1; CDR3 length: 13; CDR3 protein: ASSSPGQGNQPQH
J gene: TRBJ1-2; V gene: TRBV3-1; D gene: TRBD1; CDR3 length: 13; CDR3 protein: ASSQADRVGEGYT
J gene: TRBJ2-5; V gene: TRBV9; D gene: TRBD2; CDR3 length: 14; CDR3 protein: ASSVGVTSGPGTQY
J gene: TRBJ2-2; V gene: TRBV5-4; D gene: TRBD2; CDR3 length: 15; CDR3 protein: ASSTGLAGADTGELF
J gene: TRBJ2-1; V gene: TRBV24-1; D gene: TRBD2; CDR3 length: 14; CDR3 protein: ATSDPGTSGSVEQF
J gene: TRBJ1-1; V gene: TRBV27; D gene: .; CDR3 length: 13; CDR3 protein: ASSRRTGGDTEAF
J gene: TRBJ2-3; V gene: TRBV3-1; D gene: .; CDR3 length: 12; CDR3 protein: ASSQDPARDTQY
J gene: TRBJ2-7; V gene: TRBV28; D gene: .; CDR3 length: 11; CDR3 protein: ASSFPTPREQY
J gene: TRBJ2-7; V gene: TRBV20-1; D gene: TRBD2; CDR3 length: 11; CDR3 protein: SDSASGKHEQY
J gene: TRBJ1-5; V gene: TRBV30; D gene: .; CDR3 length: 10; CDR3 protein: AWSTPNQPQH
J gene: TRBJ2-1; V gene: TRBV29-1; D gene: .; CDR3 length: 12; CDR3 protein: SVEWGSPYNEQF
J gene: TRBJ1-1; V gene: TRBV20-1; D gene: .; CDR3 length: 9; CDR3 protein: SATGQSEAF
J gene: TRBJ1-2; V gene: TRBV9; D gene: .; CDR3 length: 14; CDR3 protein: ASSVGWGLTNYGYT
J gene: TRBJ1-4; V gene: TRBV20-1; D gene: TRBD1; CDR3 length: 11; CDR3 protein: SAGTGRDEKLF
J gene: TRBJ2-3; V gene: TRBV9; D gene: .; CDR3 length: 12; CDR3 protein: ASSLSWDVNTQY
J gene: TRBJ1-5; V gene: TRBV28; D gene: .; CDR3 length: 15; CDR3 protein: ASSFWGAGDSNQPQH
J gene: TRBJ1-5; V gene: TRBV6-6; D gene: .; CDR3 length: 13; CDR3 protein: ASSYAGASNQPQH
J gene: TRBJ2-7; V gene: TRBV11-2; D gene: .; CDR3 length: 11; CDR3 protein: ASSLGLANEQY
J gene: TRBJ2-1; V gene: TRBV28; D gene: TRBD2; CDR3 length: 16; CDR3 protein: ASSPLPRLAGEWNEQF